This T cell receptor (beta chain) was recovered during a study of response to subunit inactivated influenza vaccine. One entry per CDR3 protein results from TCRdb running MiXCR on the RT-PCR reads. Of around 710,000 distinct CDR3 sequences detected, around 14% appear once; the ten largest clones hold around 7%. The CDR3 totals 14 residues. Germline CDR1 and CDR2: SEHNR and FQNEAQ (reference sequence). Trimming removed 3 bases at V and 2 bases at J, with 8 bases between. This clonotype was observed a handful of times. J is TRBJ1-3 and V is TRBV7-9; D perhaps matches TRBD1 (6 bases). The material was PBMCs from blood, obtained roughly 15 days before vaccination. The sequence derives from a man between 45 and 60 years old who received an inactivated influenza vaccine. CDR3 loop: CASSFTGPGNTIYF. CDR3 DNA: TGTGCCAGCAGCTTTACAGGGCCTGGAAACACCATATATTTT.